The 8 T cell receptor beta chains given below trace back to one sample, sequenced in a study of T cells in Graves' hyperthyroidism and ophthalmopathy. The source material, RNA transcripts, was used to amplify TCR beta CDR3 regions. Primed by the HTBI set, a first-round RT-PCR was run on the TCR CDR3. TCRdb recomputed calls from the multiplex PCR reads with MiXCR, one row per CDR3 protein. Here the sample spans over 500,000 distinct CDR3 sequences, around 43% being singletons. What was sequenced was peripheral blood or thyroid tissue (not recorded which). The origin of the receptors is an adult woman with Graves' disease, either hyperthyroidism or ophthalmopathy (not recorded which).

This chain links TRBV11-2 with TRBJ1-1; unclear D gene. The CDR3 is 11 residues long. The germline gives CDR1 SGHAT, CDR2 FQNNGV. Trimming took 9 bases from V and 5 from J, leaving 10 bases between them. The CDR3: CASMVGTEAFF. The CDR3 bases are TGTGCCAGTATGGTAGGGACTGAAGCTTTCTTT.

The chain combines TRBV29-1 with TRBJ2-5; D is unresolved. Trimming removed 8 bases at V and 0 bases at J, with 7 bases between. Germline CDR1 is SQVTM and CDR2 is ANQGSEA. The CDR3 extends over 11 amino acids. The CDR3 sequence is CSWTDQETQYF. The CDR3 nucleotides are TGCAGCTGGACGGACCAAGAGACCCAGTACTTC.

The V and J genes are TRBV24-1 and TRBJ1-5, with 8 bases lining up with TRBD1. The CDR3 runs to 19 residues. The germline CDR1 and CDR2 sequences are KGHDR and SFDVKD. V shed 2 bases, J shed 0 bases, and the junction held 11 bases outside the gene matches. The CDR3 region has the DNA TGTGCCACCAGTGATTGGAACTCGGACAGGGCGTTTAGCAATCAGCCCCAGCATTTT. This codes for CATSDWNSDRAFSNQPQHF.

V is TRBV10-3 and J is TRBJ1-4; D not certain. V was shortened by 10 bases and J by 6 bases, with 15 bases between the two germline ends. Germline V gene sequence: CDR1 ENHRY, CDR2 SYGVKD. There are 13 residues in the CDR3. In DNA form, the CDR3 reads TGTGCCACCTCGGGCTTTCGGGATGAAAAACTGTTTTTT. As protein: CATSGFRDEKLFF.

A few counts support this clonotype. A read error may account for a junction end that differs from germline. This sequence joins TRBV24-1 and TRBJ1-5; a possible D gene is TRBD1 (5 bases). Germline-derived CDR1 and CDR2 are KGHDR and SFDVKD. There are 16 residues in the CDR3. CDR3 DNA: TGTGCCAGCAGTCGGGGGTCAAGGGGATCCAATCAGCCCCAGCATTTT. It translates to CASSRGSRGSNQPQHF.

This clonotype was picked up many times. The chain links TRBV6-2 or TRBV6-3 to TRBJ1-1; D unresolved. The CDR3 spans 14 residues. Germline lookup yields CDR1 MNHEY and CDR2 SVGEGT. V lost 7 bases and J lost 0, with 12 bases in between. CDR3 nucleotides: TGTGCCAGCACCATGCCGGGGATGAACACTGAAGCTTTCTTT. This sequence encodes CASTMPGMNTEAFF.

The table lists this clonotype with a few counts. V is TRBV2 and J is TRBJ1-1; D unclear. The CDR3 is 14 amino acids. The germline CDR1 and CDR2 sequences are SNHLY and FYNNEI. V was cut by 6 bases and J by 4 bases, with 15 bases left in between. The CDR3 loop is CASSQTYSSTEAFF. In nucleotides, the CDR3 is TGTGCCAGCAGCCAAACATACAGTAGCACTGAAGCTTTCTTT.

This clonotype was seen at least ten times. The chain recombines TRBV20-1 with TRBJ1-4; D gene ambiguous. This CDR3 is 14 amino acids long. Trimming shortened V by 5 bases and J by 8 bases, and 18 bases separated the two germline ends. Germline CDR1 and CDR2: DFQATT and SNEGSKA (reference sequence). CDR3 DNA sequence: TGCAGTGCTTTAACCGGCGGCAGCTACGAAAAACTGTTTTTT. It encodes CSALTGGSYEKLFF.